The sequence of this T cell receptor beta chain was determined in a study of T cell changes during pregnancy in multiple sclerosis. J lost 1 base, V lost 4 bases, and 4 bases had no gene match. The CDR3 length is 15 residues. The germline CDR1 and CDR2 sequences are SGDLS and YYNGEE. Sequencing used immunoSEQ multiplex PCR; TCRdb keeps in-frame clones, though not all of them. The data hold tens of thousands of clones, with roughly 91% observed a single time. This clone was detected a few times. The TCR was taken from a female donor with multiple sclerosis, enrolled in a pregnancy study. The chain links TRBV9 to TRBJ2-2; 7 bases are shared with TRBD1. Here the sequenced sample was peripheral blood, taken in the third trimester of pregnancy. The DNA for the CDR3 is TGTGCCAGCAGCCCCCGGGACAGGAACACCGGGGAGCTGTTTTTT. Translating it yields CASSPRDRNTGELFF.